The entry that follows covers one T cell receptor (beta chain) sequence. The antigen is unknown. The CDR3 loop spans 15 amino acids. Trimming pared 5 bases from V and 6 bases from J, leaving 16 bases between. The germline gives CDR1 MDHEN, CDR2 SYDVKM. The sample belongs to a study of T cell responses to AZD1222 COVID-19 vaccine. Study-wide context: Recipients boosted at about 4 weeks or about 12 weeks are pooled. Study-wide results and caveats: Most donors were white British and more were female, and clonal diversity was possibly underestimated. Vaccine-related CD4 TCRs covered spike, predominating at 160-218 and 743-854. Spike-specific TCR breadth and depth both grew after two AZD1222 doses.

Some clones are missing from TCRdb's copy, which holds only in-frame ones; the method was immunoSEQ multiplex PCR. The table includes about 130,000 clones, about 90% detected once. This clonotype was sampled from an adult in good health. Specimen: peripheral blood, collected on day 0 of AZD1222 vaccination. The chain couples TRBV28 to TRBJ2-2; either TRBD1 or TRBD2 may fit D (6 bases each). CDR3 in amino acids: CASSTPGAAAGELFF. CDR3 nucleotides: TGTGCCAGCAGTACCCCGGGGGCCGCGGCCGGGGAGCTGTTTTTT.